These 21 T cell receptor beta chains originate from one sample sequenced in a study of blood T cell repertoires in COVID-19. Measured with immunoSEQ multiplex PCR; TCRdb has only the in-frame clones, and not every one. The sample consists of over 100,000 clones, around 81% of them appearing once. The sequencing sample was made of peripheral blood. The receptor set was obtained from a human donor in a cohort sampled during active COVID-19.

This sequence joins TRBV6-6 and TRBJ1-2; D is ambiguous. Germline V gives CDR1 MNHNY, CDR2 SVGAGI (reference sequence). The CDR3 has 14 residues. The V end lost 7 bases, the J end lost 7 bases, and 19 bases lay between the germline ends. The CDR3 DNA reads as TGTGCCAGCAAAATCGACGGTGGCGGTCCTGGCTACACCTTC. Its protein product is CASKIDGGGPGYTF.

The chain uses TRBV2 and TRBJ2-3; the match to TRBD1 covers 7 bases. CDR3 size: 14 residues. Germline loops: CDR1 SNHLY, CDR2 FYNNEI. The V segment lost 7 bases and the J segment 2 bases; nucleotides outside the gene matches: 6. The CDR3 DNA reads TGTGCCAGCAATACACAGGGGACCACAGATACGCAGTATTTT. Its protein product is CASNTQGTTDTQYF.

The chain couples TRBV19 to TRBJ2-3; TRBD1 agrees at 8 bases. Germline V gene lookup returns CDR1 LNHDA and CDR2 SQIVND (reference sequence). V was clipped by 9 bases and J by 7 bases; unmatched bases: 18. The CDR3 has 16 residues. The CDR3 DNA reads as TGTGCCAGCACAACCACCGGGACAGGTGGCTCATATACGCAGTATTTT. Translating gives CASTTTGTGGSYTQYF.

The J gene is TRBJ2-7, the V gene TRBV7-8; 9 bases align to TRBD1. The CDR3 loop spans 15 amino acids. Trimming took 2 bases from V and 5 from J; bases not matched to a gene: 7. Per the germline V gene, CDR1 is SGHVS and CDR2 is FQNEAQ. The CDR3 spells CASSLRTGAFNEQYF. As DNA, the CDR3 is TGTGCCAGCAGCTTACGGACAGGGGCCTTTAACGAGCAGTACTTC.

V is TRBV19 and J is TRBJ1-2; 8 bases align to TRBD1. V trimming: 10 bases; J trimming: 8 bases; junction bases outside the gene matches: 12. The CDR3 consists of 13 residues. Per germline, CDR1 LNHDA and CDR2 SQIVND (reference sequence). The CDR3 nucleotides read TGTGCCACCCTAACCGGGACAGGAATCGGCTACACCTTC. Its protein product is CATLTGTGIGYTF.

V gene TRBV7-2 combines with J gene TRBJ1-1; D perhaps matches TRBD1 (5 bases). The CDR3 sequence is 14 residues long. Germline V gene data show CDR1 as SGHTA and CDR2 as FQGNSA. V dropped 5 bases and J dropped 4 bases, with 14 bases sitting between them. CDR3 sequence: CASSPLGGATEAFF. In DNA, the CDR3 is TGTGCCAGCAGCCCCTTGGGAGGGGCCACTGAAGCTTTCTTT.

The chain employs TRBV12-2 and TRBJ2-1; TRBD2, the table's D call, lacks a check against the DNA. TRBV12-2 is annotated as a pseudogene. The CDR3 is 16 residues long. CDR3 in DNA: TGTGCAAGTCGCTACGGACTAGCGGGCACCTACAATGAGCAGTTCTTC. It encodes CASRYGLAGTYNEQFF.

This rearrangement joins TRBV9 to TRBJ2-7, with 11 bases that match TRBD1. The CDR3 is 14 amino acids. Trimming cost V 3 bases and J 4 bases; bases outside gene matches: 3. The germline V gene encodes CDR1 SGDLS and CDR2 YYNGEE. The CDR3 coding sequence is TGTGCCAGCAGCGAGGGGACAGGGGGTTACGAGCAGTACTTC. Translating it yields CASSEGTGGYEQYF.

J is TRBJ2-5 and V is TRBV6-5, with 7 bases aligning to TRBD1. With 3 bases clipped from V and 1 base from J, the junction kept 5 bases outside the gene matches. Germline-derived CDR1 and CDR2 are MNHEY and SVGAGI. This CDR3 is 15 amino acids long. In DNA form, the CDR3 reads TGTGCCAGCAGTTATTCTGACAGGGTCCAAGAGACCCAGTACTTC. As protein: CASSYSDRVQETQYF.

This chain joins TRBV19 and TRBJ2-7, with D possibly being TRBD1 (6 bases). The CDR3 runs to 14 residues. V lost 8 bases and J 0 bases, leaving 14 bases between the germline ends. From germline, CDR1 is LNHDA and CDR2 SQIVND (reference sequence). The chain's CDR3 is CASQRTEVSYEQYF. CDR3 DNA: TGTGCCAGTCAGAGGACAGAGGTCTCCTACGAGCAGTACTTC. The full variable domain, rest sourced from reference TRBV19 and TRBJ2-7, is DGGITQSPKYLFRKEGQNVTLSCEQNLNHDAMYWYRQDPGQGLRLIYYSQIVNDFQKGDIAEGYSVSREKKESFPLTVTSAQKNPTAFYLCASQRTEVSYEQYFGPGTRLTVT.

CDR3 nucleotide sequence: TGTGCCAGCAGTGATGCCGGGCGCGGGGGGAATCAGCCCCAGCATTTT. Residues: CASSDAGRGGNQPQHF. The genes are TRBV2 and TRBJ1-5; TRBD1 might be the D (5 bases). This CDR3 has 16 residues. Trimming removed 3 bases from V and 4 bases from J, with 16 bases in between. Germline V gives CDR1 SNHLY, CDR2 FYNNEI.

CDR3 nucleotide sequence: TGTGCCAGCAGCTTAGGTGACAGCCCCTACGAGCAGTACTTC. This gives the protein CASSLGDSPYEQYF. The chain has TRBV13 and TRBJ2-7; maybe TRBD1 (5 bases). This CDR3 spans 14 amino acids. The V end was cut by 0 bases, the J end by 2 bases, with 8 bases between. Germline CDR1 is PRHDT and CDR2 is FYEKMQ (reference sequence). Complete variable domain (other parts from reference TRBV13 and TRBJ2-7): AAGVIQSPRHLIKEKRETATLKCYPIPRHDTVYWYQQGPGQDPQFLISFYEKMQSDKGSIPDRFSAQQFSDYHSELNMSSLELGDSALYFCASSLGDSPYEQYFGPGTRLTVT.

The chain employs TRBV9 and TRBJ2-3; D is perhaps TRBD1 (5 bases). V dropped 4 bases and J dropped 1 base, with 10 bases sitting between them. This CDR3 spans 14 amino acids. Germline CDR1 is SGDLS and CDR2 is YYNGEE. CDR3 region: CASSLQDRTDTQYF. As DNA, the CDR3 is TGTGCCAGCAGCTTACAGGACCGCACAGATACGCAGTATTTT.

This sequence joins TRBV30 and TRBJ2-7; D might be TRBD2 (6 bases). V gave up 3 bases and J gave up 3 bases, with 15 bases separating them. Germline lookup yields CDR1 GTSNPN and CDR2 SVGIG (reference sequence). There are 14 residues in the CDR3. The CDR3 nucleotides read TGTGCCTGGAGAGGGGACTGGGTAAACTACGAGCAGTACTTC. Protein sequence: CAWRGDWVNYEQYF.

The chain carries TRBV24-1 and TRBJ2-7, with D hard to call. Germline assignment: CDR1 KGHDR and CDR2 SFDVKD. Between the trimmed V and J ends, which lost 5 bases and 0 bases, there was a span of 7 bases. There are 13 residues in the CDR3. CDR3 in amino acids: CATSGSASYEQYF. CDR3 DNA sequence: TGTGCCACCAGTGGCAGCGCCTCCTACGAGCAGTACTTC.

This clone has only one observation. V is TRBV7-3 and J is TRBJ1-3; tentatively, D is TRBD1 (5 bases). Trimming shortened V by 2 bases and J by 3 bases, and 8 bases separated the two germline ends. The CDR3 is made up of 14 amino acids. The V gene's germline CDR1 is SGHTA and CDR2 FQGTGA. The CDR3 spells CASSLGGVGNTIYF. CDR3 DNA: TGTGCCAGCAGCTTAGGAGGGGTTGGAAACACCATATATTTT.

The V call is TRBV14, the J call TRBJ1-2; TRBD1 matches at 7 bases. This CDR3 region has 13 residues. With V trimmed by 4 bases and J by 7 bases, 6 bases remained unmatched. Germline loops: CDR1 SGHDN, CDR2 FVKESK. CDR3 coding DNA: TGTGCCAGCAGCCCTTCAGACAGGGTTGGCTACACCTTC. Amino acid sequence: CASSPSDRVGYTF.

This chain's CDR3 is CAWMRRESEAFF. The CDR3 DNA reads as TGTGCCTGGATGAGGAGGGAATCTGAAGCTTTCTTT. The gene calls are TRBV30 and TRBJ1-1; no firm D call. The CDR3 runs 12 residues. Trimming took 4 bases from V and 6 from J, leaving 12 bases between them. Germline V gene sequence: CDR1 GTSNPN, CDR2 SVGIG (reference sequence).

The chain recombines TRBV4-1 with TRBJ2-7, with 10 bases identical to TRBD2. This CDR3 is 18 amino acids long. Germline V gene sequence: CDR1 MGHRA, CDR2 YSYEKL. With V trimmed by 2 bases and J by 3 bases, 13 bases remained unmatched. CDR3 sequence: CASSQTSGGSGRLYEQYF. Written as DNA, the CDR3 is TGCGCCAGCAGCCAAACTTCGGGTGGTAGCGGGAGGCTCTACGAGCAGTACTTC.

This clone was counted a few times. This chain's CDR3 is CASSSGTGRQETQYF. In DNA form, the CDR3 reads TGTGCCAGCAGCTCCGGGACAGGACGACAAGAGACCCAGTACTTC. J is TRBJ2-5 and V is TRBV7-7, with TRBD1 matching over 8 bases. There are 15 residues in the CDR3. V was pared by 4 bases and J by 2 bases, with 6 bases of the junction left unmatched. CDR1 and CDR2 (germline): SSHAT, FNYEAQ (reference sequence).

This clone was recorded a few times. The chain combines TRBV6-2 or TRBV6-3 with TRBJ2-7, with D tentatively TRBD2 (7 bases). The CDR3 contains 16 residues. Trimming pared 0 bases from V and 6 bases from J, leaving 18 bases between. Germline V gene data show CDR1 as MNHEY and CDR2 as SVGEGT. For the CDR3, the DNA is TGTGCCAGCAGTTACTCCGGATTCAGAGGGGGGGGCGAGCAGTACTTC. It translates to CASSYSGFRGGGEQYF.